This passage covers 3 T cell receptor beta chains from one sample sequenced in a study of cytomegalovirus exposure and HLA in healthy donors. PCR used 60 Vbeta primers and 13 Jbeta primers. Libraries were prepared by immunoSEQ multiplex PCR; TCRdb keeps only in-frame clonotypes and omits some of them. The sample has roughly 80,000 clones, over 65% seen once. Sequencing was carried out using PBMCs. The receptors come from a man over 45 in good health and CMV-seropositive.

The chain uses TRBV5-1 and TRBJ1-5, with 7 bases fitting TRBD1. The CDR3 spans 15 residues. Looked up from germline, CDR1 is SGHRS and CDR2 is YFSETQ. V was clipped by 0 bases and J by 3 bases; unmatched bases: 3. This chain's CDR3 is CASSLEGTANQPQHF. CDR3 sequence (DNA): TGCGCCAGCAGCTTGGAAGGGACAGCCAATCAGCCCCAGCATTTT. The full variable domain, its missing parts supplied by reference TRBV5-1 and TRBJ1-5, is KAGVTQTPRYLIKTRGQQVTLSCSPISGHRSVSWYQQTPGQGLQFLFEYFSETQRNKGNFPGRFSGRQFSNSRSEMNVSTLELGDSALYLCASSLEGTANQPQHFGDGTRLSIL.

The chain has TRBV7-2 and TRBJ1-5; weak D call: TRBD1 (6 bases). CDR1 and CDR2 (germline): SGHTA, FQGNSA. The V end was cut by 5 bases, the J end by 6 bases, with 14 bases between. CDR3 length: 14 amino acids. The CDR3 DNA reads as TGTGCCAGCAGCCGGGACAACGGCCCTCAGCCCCAGCATTTT. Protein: CASSRDNGPQPQHF.

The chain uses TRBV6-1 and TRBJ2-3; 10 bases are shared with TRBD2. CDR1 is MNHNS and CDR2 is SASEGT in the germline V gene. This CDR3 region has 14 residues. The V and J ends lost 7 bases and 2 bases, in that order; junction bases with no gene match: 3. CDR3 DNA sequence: TGTGCCAGCAAGCGGGAGGGGGCCACAGATACGCAGTATTTT. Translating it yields CASKREGATDTQYF.